The next 29 T cell receptor beta chains were all read from a single sample in a study of CD8 T cells in ankylosing spondylitis. TCRdb passed the 5' RACE reads through MiXCR, listing each CDR3 protein once. The sample has around 300,000 distinct CDR3 sequences, under 15% seen once; the top ten hold 0.9% to 1.2%. Specimen: blood, either unsorted or a sorted T cell fraction (not recorded which). The receptor set was obtained from a male donor with ankylosing spondylitis or in good health (not recorded which).

The rearrangement links TRBV12-3 or TRBV12-4 to TRBJ2-6, with 9 positions matching TRBD1. V lost 5 bases, J lost 1 base, and 6 bases stayed unmatched. This CDR3 spans 17 amino acids. The CDR3 DNA is TGTGCCAGCAGTCTTACAGGGGGCTCTTCTGGGGCCAACGTCCTGACTTTC. Translated: CASSLTGGSSGANVLTF.

The chain couples TRBV5-1 to TRBJ2-1, with TRBD2 matching 10 bases. V was clipped by 0 bases and J by 8 bases; unmatched bases: 8. The V gene's germline CDR1 is SGHRS and CDR2 YFSETQ. There are 16 residues in the CDR3. CDR3 sequence: CASSLDSGRAGDEQFF. The CDR3 nucleotides are TGCGCCAGCAGCTTGGACAGCGGGAGGGCCGGCGATGAGCAGTTCTTC.

The chain links TRBV7-2 to TRBJ2-3; the match to TRBD1 covers 9 bases. The V gene end was trimmed by 5 bases and the J gene end by 2 bases; junction bases not matched to a gene: 11. The length of the CDR3 is 17 residues. The V gene's germline CDR1 is SGHTA and CDR2 FQGNSA. CDR3 loop: CASSPSGTGTATDTQYF. The DNA for the CDR3 is TGTGCCAGCAGCCCTTCCGGGACAGGGACCGCCACAGATACGCAGTATTTT.

There are a few counts of this clonotype. The chain recombines TRBV30 with TRBJ2-1; D is unresolved. The CDR3 sequence is 14 residues long. The germline V and J ends were trimmed by 2 bases and 6 bases, with 14 bases remaining between them. Per germline, CDR1 GTSNPN and CDR2 SVGIG (reference sequence). The CDR3 DNA reads as TGTGCCTGGAGTTCAAGAGTATGGAGCAATGAGCAGTTCTTC. Translation: CAWSSRVWSNEQFF.

CDR3: CASSKPMTGRYEQYF. The CDR3 DNA sequence: TGTGCCAGCAGCAAGCCAATGACAGGGAGGTACGAGCAGTACTTC. The genes are TRBV21-1 and TRBJ2-7; TRBD1 is taken as the D call from the table, unchecked against the DNA. TRBV21-1 is a known pseudogene. The CDR3 runs 15 residues.

The chain is built from TRBV3-1 and TRBJ2-2; possibly TRBD1 for D (6 bases). The CDR3 length is 14 residues. Trimming stripped 2 bases from V and 4 bases from J, with 8 bases between. Germline CDR1 reads LGHDT; CDR2 reads YNNKEL (reference sequence). CDR3 sequence reads: CASSQQGITGELFF. The CDR3 DNA reads TGTGCCAGCAGCCAACAGGGGATCACCGGGGAGCTGTTTTTT.

In its sample, this clonotype was seen a few times. The chain links TRBV5-6 to TRBJ2-7; maybe TRBD1 (6 bases). With 3 bases removed from V and 2 bases from J, the gap between germline ends came to 15 bases. This CDR3 comprises 15 residues. Germline CDR1 and CDR2: SGHDT and YYEEEE. CDR3 protein: CASSWKRQAPYEQYF. The CDR3 bases are TGTGCCAGCAGCTGGAAGCGACAGGCTCCCTACGAGCAGTACTTC.

This clonotype was picked up a small number of times. The genes are TRBV20-1 and TRBJ1-2, with D tentatively TRBD1 (6 bases). Germline CDR1 and CDR2: DFQATT and SNEGSKA (reference sequence). This CDR3 is built from 11 residues. Trimming pared 2 bases from V and 8 bases from J, leaving 9 bases between. CDR3 nucleotides: TGCAGTGCTAGACGGGGGCAAGGCTACACCTTC. Protein sequence: CSARRGQGYTF.

The J gene is TRBJ1-2, the V gene TRBV3-1, with TRBD1 matching over 7 bases. CDR1 and CDR2 (germline): LGHDT, YNNKEL (reference sequence). J was trimmed by 6 bases and V by 7 bases; bases with no gene match: 5. The CDR3 totals 12 residues. The CDR3: CASNRQGNGYTF. CDR3 DNA sequence: TGTGCCAGCAACCGACAGGGAAATGGCTACACCTTC.

Many counts were recorded for this clonotype. V usage is TRBV5-1 and J usage is TRBJ2-2, with a tentative D call TRBD2 (5 bases). Germline assignment: CDR1 SGHRS and CDR2 YFSETQ. The CDR3 loop spans 14 amino acids. Trimming removed 1 base from V and 6 bases from J, with 10 bases in between. The CDR3 DNA is TGCGCCAGCAGCTTGAGTTCCGGGGCCGGGGAGCTGTTTTTT. As protein: CASSLSSGAGELFF.

In this sample, this clonotype turned up a few times. V and J are TRBV5-6 and TRBJ2-7, with D possibly matching TRBD1 (5 bases). Germline CDR1 and CDR2: SGHDT and YYEEEE. Trimming pared 5 bases from V and 0 bases from J, leaving 15 bases between. This CDR3 has 15 amino acids. CDR3 protein: CASSSSGAYSYEQYF. CDR3 coding DNA: TGTGCCAGCAGTTCGAGTGGGGCCTACTCCTACGAGCAGTACTTC.

This chain connects TRBV13 to TRBJ1-2; D unresolved. The V end was cut by 2 bases, the J end by 3 bases, with 7 bases between. This CDR3 is 13 amino acids long. The V gene's germline CDR1 is PRHDT and CDR2 FYEKMQ (reference sequence). CDR3 bases: TGTGCCAGCAGCTTACCAGGATACTATGGCTACACCTTC. This codes for CASSLPGYYGYTF.

This clonotype was observed a few times. A much larger clone lies a single base off, so this may be a read error. The rearrangement uses TRBV11-2 and TRBJ2-5, with unresolved D. CDR1 is SGHAT, CDR2 FQNNGV, per germline. Between the trimmed V and J ends, which lost 0 bases and 4 bases, there was a span of 3 bases. CDR3 length equals 12 residues. The CDR3, as DNA: TGTGCCAGCAGCTTAGATCTAGAGACCCAGTACTTC. Translated: CASSLDLETQYF.

Only a few counts were recorded for this clonotype. This rearrangement joins TRBV12-3 or TRBV12-4 to TRBJ2-3, with D hard to call. This CDR3 is 15 amino acids long. The V end lost 2 bases, the J end lost 0 bases, and 9 bases lay between the germline ends. For the CDR3, the DNA is TGTGCCAGCAGTTTATTGGTAACTAGCACAGATACGCAGTATTTT. Its translation: CASSLLVTSTDTQYF.

The table lists this clonotype with a few counts. The chain combines TRBV5-1 with TRBJ2-7, with D uncertain. CDR1 SGHRS and CDR2 YFSETQ come from the germline V gene. This CDR3 spans 14 amino acids. V was cut by 4 bases and J by 0 bases, with 11 bases left in between. CDR3 sequence (DNA): TGCGCCAGCAGCGCGGACCTGTACTCCTACGAGCAGTACTTC. As protein: CASSADLYSYEQYF.

This clonotype has more than one count but fewer than ten. This chain joins TRBV5-1 and TRBJ2-5; 9 bases are shared with TRBD2. In germline, CDR1 is SGHRS, CDR2 YFSETQ. J lost 3 bases, V lost 4 bases, and 7 bases had no gene match. The CDR3 length is 15 residues. This CDR3 reads CASSLMGLAEETQYF. CDR3 nucleotides: TGCGCCAGCAGCCTGATGGGACTAGCTGAAGAGACCCAGTACTTC. Using reference TRBV5-1 and TRBJ2-5 for the parts outside the CDR3, the full variable domain is KAGVTQTPRYLIKTRGQQVTLSCSPISGHRSVSWYQQTPGQGLQFLFEYFSETQRNKGNFPGRFSGRQFSNSRSEMNVSTLELGDSALYLCASSLMGLAEETQYFGPGTRLLVL.

This clonotype appeared a single time. The chain is built from TRBV20-1 and TRBJ2-7; D is tentatively TRBD1 or TRBD2 (6 bases each). The germline V gene has CDR1 DFQATT and CDR2 SNEGSKA (reference sequence). Trimming cost V 3 bases and J 4 bases, with 19 bases left between them. CDR3 length: 15 residues. The CDR3 region is CSASAVLGGFYEQYF. CDR3 nucleotide sequence: TGCAGTGCTAGTGCAGTCCTAGGGGGGTTTTACGAGCAGTACTTC.

The chain recombines TRBV7-9 with TRBJ2-1; D unclear. Germline CDR1 is SEHNR and CDR2 is FQNEAQ (reference sequence). V was trimmed by 0 bases and J by 5 bases, leaving 5 bases between them. The length of the CDR3 is 13 residues. The CDR3 nucleotides are TGTGCCAGCAGCTTAGCGGCTCACAATGAGCAGTTCTTC. Protein sequence: CASSLAAHNEQFF.

This clonotype occurred many times. The chain is built from TRBV11-2 and TRBJ2-5, with 7 bases fitting TRBD2. The trim removed 3 bases at V and 2 bases at J, leaving 6 bases unmatched. CDR1 is SGHAT and CDR2 is FQNNGV in the germline V gene. The CDR3 has 15 residues. This chain's CDR3 is CASSFGGEIQETQYF. The CDR3 nucleotides are TGTGCCAGCAGCTTTGGGGGGGAGATTCAAGAGACCCAGTACTTC.

This clonotype was detected a few times. CDR3 loop: CASSFEQGSVQETQYF. DNA for the CDR3: TGTGCCAGCAGTTTTGAACAGGGAAGCGTCCAAGAGACCCAGTACTTC. The rearrangement uses TRBV6-5 and TRBJ2-5; D may be TRBD1 (6 bases). The CDR3 runs to 16 residues. Deletions cut 4 bases from V and 1 base from J, with 16 bases between. CDR1 and CDR2 (germline): MNHEY, SVGAGI.

The CDR3 loop reads CASGGQGVNTEAFF. CDR3 sequence (DNA): TGTGCCAGCGGGGGACAGGGGGTGAACACTGAAGCTTTCTTT. The chain recombines TRBV9 with TRBJ1-1; 11 bases fit TRBD1. The J segment lost 0 bases and the V segment lost 7 bases, leaving 2 bases of the junction unmatched. The CDR3 length is 14 residues. CDR1 and CDR2 (germline): SGDLS, YYNGEE.

Many counts were recorded for this clonotype. V gene TRBV5-1 combines with J gene TRBJ1-2; D gene uncertain. The V and J ends lost 0 bases and 6 bases respectively, with 9 bases between them. The CDR3 sequence is 13 residues long. CDR1 is SGHRS, CDR2 YFSETQ, per germline. In DNA, the CDR3 is TGCGCCAGCAGCTTGGGGTCGTCTAATGGCTACACCTTC. Its translation is CASSLGSSNGYTF.

J is TRBJ2-7 and V is TRBV7-2; 8 bases align to TRBD1. The junction had 9 bases not matched to a gene; V was cut back by 0 bases and J by 2 bases. There are 17 residues in the CDR3. Germline CDR1 SGHTA, CDR2 FQGNSA. CDR3 sequence: CASSLAFPGQATYEQYF. The CDR3 region has the DNA TGTGCCAGCAGCTTAGCTTTTCCGGGACAGGCGACCTACGAGCAGTACTTC.

The chain carries TRBV12-3 or TRBV12-4 and TRBJ1-4; D might be TRBD1 (5 bases). The CDR3 covers 14 residues. Trimming cost V 4 bases and J 6 bases, with 12 bases left between them. The CDR3 coding sequence is TGTGCCAGCAGTTGGGGGGGAGGGGATGAAAAACTGTTTTTT. Translation: CASSWGGGDEKLFF.

The chain employs TRBV20-1 and TRBJ1-2; a weak D match, TRBD1 (6 bases). The CDR3 has 12 residues. Germline CDR1 reads DFQATT; CDR2 reads SNEGSKA (reference sequence). Trimming removed 6 bases from V and 5 bases from J, with 13 bases in between. CDR3: CSASKDSYGYTF. As DNA, the CDR3 is TGCAGTGCCTCCAAGGACAGTTATGGCTACACCTTC.

In its sample, this clonotype was seen many times. The V and J genes are TRBV27 and TRBJ2-7; TRBD1 agrees at 8 bases. This CDR3 is 15 amino acids long. Germline V gene data show CDR1 as MNHEY and CDR2 as SMNVEV (reference sequence). V lost 3 bases and J lost 3; bases outside the gene matches: 7. The DNA for the CDR3 is TGTGCCAGCAGTTTGGACAGGGTAAGACGCTACGAGCAGTACTTC. Translated: CASSLDRVRRYEQYF.

The chain uses TRBV7-9 and TRBJ1-5; D not resolved. V was shortened by 4 bases and J by 7 bases, with 8 bases between the two germline ends. The CDR3 runs 12 residues. The V gene's germline CDR1 is SEHNR and CDR2 FQNEAQ (reference sequence). CDR3 bases: TGTGCCAGCAGCTACGAGCGGCAGCCCCAGCATTTT. Translating gives CASSYERQPQHF. Full variable domain (outside the CDR3, taken from reference TRBV7-9 and TRBJ1-5): DTGVSQNPRHKITKRGQNVTFRCDPISEHNRLYWYRQTLGQGPEFLTYFQNEAQLEKSRLLSDRFSAERPKGSFSTLEIQRTEQGDSAMYLCASSYERQPQHFGDGTRLSIL.

This rearrangement joins TRBV15 to TRBJ1-1; D is undetermined. Germline V gene sequence: CDR1 LNHNV, CDR2 YYDKDF (reference sequence). The length of the CDR3 is 12 residues. V was shortened by 3 bases and J by 5 bases, with 7 bases between the two germline ends. The CDR3 DNA follows: TGTGCCACCAGCAGCCTCAAGACTGAAGCTTTCTTT. Its protein is CATSSLKTEAFF.

With respect to this clonotype: Given a much more abundant clone one base away, this may be a read error. The rearrangement uses TRBV4-2 and TRBJ2-2; D not certain. Trimming removed 2 bases at V and 1 base at J, with 11 bases between. CDR3 length: 16 residues. Germline V lookup: CDR1 LGHNA, CDR2 YNFKEQ. CDR3 protein: CASSQPGRLNTGELFF. CDR3 nucleotides: TGTGCCAGCAGCCAACCAGGCAGATTGAACACCGGGGAGCTGTTTTTT.